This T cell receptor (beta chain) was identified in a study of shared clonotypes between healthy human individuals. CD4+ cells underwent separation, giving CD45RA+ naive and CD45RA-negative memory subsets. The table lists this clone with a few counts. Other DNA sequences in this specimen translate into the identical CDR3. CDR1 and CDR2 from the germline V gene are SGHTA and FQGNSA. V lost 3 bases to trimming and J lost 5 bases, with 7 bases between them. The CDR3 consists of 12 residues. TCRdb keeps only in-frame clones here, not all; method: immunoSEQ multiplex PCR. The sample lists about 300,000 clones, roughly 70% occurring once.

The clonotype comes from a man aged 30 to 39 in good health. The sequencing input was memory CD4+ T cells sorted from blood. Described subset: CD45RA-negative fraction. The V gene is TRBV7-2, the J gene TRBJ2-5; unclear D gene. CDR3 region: CASSLARETQYF. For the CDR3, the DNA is TGTGCCAGCAGCTTGGCGCGGGAGACCCAGTACTTC.